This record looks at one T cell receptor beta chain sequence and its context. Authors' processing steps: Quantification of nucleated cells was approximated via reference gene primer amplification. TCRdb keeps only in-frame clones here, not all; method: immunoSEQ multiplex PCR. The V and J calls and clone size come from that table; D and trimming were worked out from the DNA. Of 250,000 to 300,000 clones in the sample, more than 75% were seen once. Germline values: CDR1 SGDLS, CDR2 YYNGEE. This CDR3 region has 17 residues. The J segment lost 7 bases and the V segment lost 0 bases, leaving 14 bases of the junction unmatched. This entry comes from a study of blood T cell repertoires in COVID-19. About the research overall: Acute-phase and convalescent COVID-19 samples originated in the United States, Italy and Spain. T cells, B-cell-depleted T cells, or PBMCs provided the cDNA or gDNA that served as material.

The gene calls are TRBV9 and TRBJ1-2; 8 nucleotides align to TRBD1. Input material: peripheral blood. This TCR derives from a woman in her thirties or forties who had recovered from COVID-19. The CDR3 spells CASSVAGRGPITIGYTF. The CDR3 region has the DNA TGTGCCAGCAGCGTAGCGGGCAGGGGGCCCATAACTATTGGCTACACCTTC.